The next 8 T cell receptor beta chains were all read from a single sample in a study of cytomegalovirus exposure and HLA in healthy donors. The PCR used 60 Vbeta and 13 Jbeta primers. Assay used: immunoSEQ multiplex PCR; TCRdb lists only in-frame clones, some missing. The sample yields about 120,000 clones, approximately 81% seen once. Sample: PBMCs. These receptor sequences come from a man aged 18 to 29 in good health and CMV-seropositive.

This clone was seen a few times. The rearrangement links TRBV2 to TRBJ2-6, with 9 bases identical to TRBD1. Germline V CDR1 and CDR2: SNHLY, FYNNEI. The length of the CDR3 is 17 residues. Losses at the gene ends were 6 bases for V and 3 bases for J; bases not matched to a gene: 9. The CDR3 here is CASSAPGTGFGANVLTF. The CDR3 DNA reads TGTGCCAGCAGCGCGCCCGGGACAGGGTTTGGGGCCAACGTCCTGACTTTC. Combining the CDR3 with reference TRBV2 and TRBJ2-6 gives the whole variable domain EPEVTQTPSHQVTQMGQEVILRCVPISNHLYFYWYRQILGQKVEFLVSFYNNEISEKSEIFDDQFSVERPDGSNFTLKIRSTKLEDSAMYFCASSAPGTGFGANVLTFGAGSRLTVL.

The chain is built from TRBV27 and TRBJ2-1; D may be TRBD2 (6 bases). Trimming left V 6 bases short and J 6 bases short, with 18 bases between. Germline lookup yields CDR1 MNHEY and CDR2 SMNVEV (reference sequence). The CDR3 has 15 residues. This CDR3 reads CASSPGDIPFNEQFF. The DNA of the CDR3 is TGTGCCAGCAGCCCGGGAGACATACCCTTCAATGAGCAGTTCTTC.

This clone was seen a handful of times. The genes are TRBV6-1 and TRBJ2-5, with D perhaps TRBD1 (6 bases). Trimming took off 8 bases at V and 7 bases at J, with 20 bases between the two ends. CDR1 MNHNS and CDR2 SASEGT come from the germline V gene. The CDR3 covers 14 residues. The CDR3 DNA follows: TGTGCCAGCCTTGGGACACCGTCAACGGGGACCCAGTACTTC. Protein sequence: CASLGTPSTGTQYF.

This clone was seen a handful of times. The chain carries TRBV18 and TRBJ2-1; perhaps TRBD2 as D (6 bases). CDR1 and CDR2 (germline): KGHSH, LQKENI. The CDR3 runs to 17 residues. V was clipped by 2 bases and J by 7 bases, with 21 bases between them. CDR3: CASSPAFIRETGNEQFF. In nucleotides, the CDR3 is TGTGCCAGCTCACCAGCTTTTATTCGGGAGACGGGGAATGAGCAGTTCTTC.

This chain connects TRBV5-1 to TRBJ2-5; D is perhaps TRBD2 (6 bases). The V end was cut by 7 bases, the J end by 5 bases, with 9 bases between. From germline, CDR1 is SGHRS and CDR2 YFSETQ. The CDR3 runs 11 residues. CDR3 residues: CASSEGETQYF. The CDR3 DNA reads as TGCGCCAGCTCGGAGGGGGAGACCCAGTACTTC.

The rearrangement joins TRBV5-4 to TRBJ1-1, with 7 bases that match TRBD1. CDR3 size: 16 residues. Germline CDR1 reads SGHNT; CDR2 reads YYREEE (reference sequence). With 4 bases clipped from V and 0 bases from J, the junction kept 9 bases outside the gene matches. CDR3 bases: TGTGCCAGCAGCGACGGGACAGAATATATGAACACTGAAGCTTTCTTT. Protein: CASSDGTEYMNTEAFF.

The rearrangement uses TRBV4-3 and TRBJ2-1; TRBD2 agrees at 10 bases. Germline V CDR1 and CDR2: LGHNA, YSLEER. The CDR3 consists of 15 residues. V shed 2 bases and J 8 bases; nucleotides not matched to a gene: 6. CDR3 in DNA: TGCGCCAGCAGCCAATCGACCCTAGCGGGAGATGAGCAGTTCTTC. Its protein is CASSQSTLAGDEQFF.

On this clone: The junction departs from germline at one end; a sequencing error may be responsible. The CDR3 bases are TGTTCCAGCAGCTTAGCAGGGGACACTGAAGCTTTCTTT. As protein: CSSSLAGDTEAFF. The chain recombines TRBV7-9 with TRBJ1-1; D is perhaps TRBD1 (6 bases). Germline CDR1 SEHNR, CDR2 FQNEAQ (reference sequence). The CDR3 covers 13 residues.